Each of the 29 T cell receptor beta chains below was sequenced from the same sample in a study of cytomegalovirus exposure and HLA in healthy donors. A multiplex PCR was run with 60 Vbeta primers and 13 Jbeta primers. Using immunoSEQ multiplex PCR, the repertoire was profiled, and TCRdb retains in-frame clones only, with some absent. The data show under 200,000 clones, with about 13% seen just once and about 7.8% held by the top ten. Sequenced sample: PBMCs. These receptor sequences come from a man aged 45-60 years in good health and CMV-seropositive.

The chain couples TRBV19 to TRBJ2-2; D is perhaps TRBD1 (6 bases). Trimming stripped 4 bases from V and 5 bases from J, with 11 bases between. CDR3 length: 14 residues. Per the germline V gene, CDR1 is LNHDA and CDR2 is SQIVND (reference sequence). The CDR3 DNA follows: TGTGCCAGTAGTAGGGCAGGGGCGACCGGGGAGCTGTTTTTT. Its protein is CASSRAGATGELFF.

The chain recombines TRBV30 with TRBJ2-5; tentatively, D is TRBD1 (5 bases). The CDR3 is made up of 14 amino acids. Deletions cut 3 bases from V and 5 bases from J, with 16 bases between. CDR1 GTSNPN and CDR2 SVGIG come from the germline V gene (reference sequence). This CDR3 is CAWSEPRRVETQYF. The CDR3 DNA reads TGTGCCTGGAGCGAACCCCGCAGGGTTGAGACCCAGTACTTC.

V usage is TRBV4-1 and J usage is TRBJ1-5; 7 bases map to TRBD1. The germline V gene has CDR1 MGHRA and CDR2 YSYEKL. Trimming took 10 bases from V and 3 from J; bases not matched to a gene: 18. There are 17 residues in the CDR3. The CDR3 sequence: CATSRDRDSTSNQPQHF. The CDR3 coding sequence is TGCGCCACTTCCAGAGACAGGGACAGCACCTCCAATCAGCCCCAGCATTTT.

The chain employs TRBV7-8 and TRBJ2-7; 9 bases match TRBD1. The CDR3 runs 13 residues. The ends lost 1 base at V and 8 bases at J; junction bases unmatched: 3. Germline V lookup: CDR1 SGHVS, CDR2 FQNEAQ. The CDR3 spells CASSLEGQGKQYF. CDR3 DNA: TGTGCCAGCAGCTTAGAGGGACAGGGAAAGCAGTACTTC.

In DNA form, the CDR3 reads TGTGCCAGCAGTTATCCACCGGGACAGGAATCTGAAGCTTTCTTT. This encodes CASSYPPGQESEAFF. The rearrangement uses TRBV6-6 and TRBJ1-1; 8 bases map to TRBD1. CDR1 is MNHNY and CDR2 is SVGAGI in the germline V gene (reference sequence). Trimming at V came to 3 bases and at J to 6 bases, leaving 9 bases not matched to a gene. The CDR3 extends over 15 amino acids.

A few counts support this clone. The chain uses TRBV6-5 and TRBJ1-2, with D uncertain. This CDR3 spans 12 amino acids. V was cut by 6 bases and J by 5 bases, with 10 bases left in between. The germline V gene has CDR1 MNHEY and CDR2 SVGAGI. The CDR3 DNA is TGTGCCAGCAGATCCGGGAGTTATGGCTACACCTTC. This codes for CASRSGSYGYTF.

V and J are TRBV27 and TRBJ1-2; TRBD1 agrees at 7 bases. Germline CDR1 and CDR2: MNHEY and SMNVEV (reference sequence). CDR3 length equals 14 residues. Trimming removed 6 bases from V and 6 bases from J; junction bases left unmatched: 10. CDR3 amino acids: CASRFRDRVNGYTF. For the CDR3, the DNA is TGTGCCAGCAGATTCCGGGACAGAGTTAATGGCTACACCTTC.

This clone is categorized as medium-sized (0.01 to 0.1%). This chain connects TRBV4-3 to TRBJ1-3; no firm D call. Trimming shortened V by 4 bases and J by 8 bases, and 12 bases separated the two germline ends. Germline V gene data show CDR1 as LGHNA and CDR2 as YSLEER. This CDR3 spans 13 amino acids. The CDR3 sequence: CASSPSRRDTIYF. Here the CDR3 DNA reads TGCGCCAGCAGCCCTAGTCGGCGGGACACCATATATTTT.

The genes are TRBV6-5 and TRBJ2-3; D might be TRBD2 (7 bases). Germline-derived CDR1 and CDR2 are MNHEY and SVGAGI. The CDR3 is 14 amino acids. Trimming left V 10 bases short and J 3 bases short, with 17 bases between. CDR3 residues: CAIGRGRATDTQYF. Here the CDR3 DNA reads TGTGCCATAGGAAGGGGGAGGGCGACAGATACGCAGTATTTT.

The chain combines TRBV19 with TRBJ2-3; 10 nucleotides line up with TRBD1. This CDR3 is built from 16 residues. The V segment lost 7 bases and the J segment 4 bases; nucleotides outside the gene matches: 11. Germline V gene lookup returns CDR1 LNHDA and CDR2 SQIVND (reference sequence). CDR3 in amino acids: CASTSYGTGASDTQYF. The CDR3 nucleotides read TGTGCCAGTACCTCCTACGGGACAGGGGCTTCAGATACGCAGTATTTT. Supplemented by reference TRBV19 and TRBJ2-3, the full variable domain reads DGGITQSPKYLFRKEGQNVTLSCEQNLNHDAMYWYRQDPGQGLRLIYYSQIVNDFQKGDIAEGYSVSREKKESFPLTVTSAQKNPTAFYLCASTSYGTGASDTQYFGPGTRLTVL.

This rearrangement joins TRBV27 to TRBJ1-1; TRBD1 is a possible D gene (5 bases). Germline V gives CDR1 MNHEY, CDR2 SMNVEV (reference sequence). Trimming pared 3 bases from V and 3 bases from J, leaving 11 bases between. This CDR3 is 14 amino acids long. For the CDR3, the DNA is TGTGCCAGCAGTTTGGGGGGAGGGTACACTGAAGCTTTCTTT. This codes for CASSLGGGYTEAFF.

The chain has TRBV9 and TRBJ1-4; tentatively, D is TRBD1 (5 bases). Trimming pared 4 bases from V and 6 bases from J, leaving 16 bases between. The CDR3 spans 15 residues. Looked up from germline, CDR1 is SGDLS and CDR2 is YYNGEE. The CDR3 sequence is CASSPSPRGDEKLFF. DNA of the CDR3: TGTGCCAGCAGCCCCTCCCCGCGGGGGGATGAAAAACTGTTTTTT.

The table lists this clone with a few counts. The rearrangement uses TRBV18 and TRBJ1-2; D gene ambiguous. The V and J ends lost 0 bases and 6 bases respectively, with 8 bases between them. In germline, CDR1 is KGHSH, CDR2 LQKENI. The CDR3 extends over 13 amino acids. CDR3 region: CASSPPSRDGYTF. CDR3 coding DNA: TGTGCCAGCTCACCACCTAGTAGAGATGGCTACACCTTC.

The V and J genes are TRBV5-6 and TRBJ2-7, with 8 bases lining up with TRBD1. The CDR3 covers 15 residues. The germline gives CDR1 SGHDT, CDR2 YYEEEE. The J segment lost 0 bases and the V segment lost 1 base, leaving 3 bases of the junction unmatched. The CDR3 region has the DNA TGTGCCAGCAGCTTGACTGGACAGGGCTCCTACGAGCAGTACTTC. This sequence encodes CASSLTGQGSYEQYF.

V is TRBV9 and J is TRBJ1-1; 7 bases are shared with TRBD1. From germline, CDR1 is SGDLS and CDR2 YYNGEE. The junction had 7 bases not matched to a gene; V was cut back by 6 bases and J by 5 bases. CDR3 length equals 13 residues. The CDR3 spells CASTEIQGTEAFF. The CDR3 nucleotides are TGTGCCAGCACCGAAATACAGGGGACTGAAGCTTTCTTT. The complete variable domain, with remaining parts taken from reference TRBV9 and TRBJ1-1, reads DSGVTQTPKHLITATGQRVTLRCSPRSGDLSVYWYQQSLDQGLQFLIQYYNGEERAKGNILERFSAQQFPDLHSELNLSSLELGDSALYFCASTEIQGTEAFFGQGTRLTVV.

The rearrangement joins TRBV4-3 to TRBJ2-5; tentative D call: TRBD1 (6 bases). Germline V gene data show CDR1 as LGHNA and CDR2 as YSLEER. Trimming took 0 bases from V and 4 from J, leaving 15 bases between them. This CDR3 contains 16 residues. CDR3 in DNA: TGCGCCAGCAGCCAAGATGGAAGAGTCAGGGGAGAGACCCAGTACTTC. As protein: CASSQDGRVRGETQYF.

The rearrangement links TRBV6-6 to TRBJ1-5, with D unclear. The CDR3 consists of 14 residues. Germline V gene lookup returns CDR1 MNHNY and CDR2 SVGAGI (reference sequence). V lost 2 bases to trimming and J lost 1 base, with 6 bases between them. The CDR3 coding sequence is TGTGCCAGCAGTTACGCAGGAAGCAATCAGCCCCAGCATTTT. This translates into CASSYAGSNQPQHF.

This clone was seen more than once but under ten times. The chain uses TRBV6-1 and TRBJ1-5; D remains unclear. The length of the CDR3 is 13 residues. V lost 10 bases to trimming and J lost 5 bases, with 15 bases between them. Germline lookup yields CDR1 MNHNS and CDR2 SASEGT. The CDR3 spells CATRSGADQPQHF. The CDR3 DNA reads TGTGCCACCCGCAGTGGTGCGGATCAGCCCCAGCATTTT.

V gene TRBV28 combines with J gene TRBJ2-7; 7 positions agree with TRBD2. The V and J ends lost 2 bases and 3 bases, in that order; junction bases with no gene match: 4. Germline V gives CDR1 MDHEN, CDR2 SYDVKM. The CDR3 runs to 14 residues. CDR3 loop: CASSLRAGFYEQYV. In DNA, the CDR3 is TGTGCCAGCAGTTTAAGAGCGGGGTTCTACGAGCAGTACGTC.

Worth noting for this clone: Relative to the germline gene, one junction end is altered; a read error may explain this. This CDR3 is also generated by other DNA sequences in the sample. For the CDR3, the DNA is TGTGCCAGCAGCCCAACGAGGGTTGGGAATTCACCCCTACACTTT. Translating it yields CASSPTRVGNSPLHF. This chain uses TRBV28 with TRBJ1-6; D is unresolved. The CDR3 length is 15 residues. The germline CDR1 and CDR2 sequences are MDHEN and SYDVKM.

The V call is TRBV7-2, the J call TRBJ2-2; 13 nucleotides align to TRBD2. Germline CDR1 and CDR2: SGHTA and FQGNSA. V was clipped by 5 bases and J by 4 bases; unmatched bases: 7. The CDR3 runs 17 residues. The CDR3 region is CASSHGLAGASTGELFF. The CDR3 DNA is TGTGCCAGCAGCCACGGACTAGCGGGGGCCTCCACCGGGGAGCTGTTTTTT.

This chain connects TRBV6-5 to TRBJ1-2; perhaps TRBD1 as D (5 bases). Trimming pared 7 bases from V and 8 bases from J, leaving 20 bases between. The length of the CDR3 is 14 residues. Germline-derived CDR1 and CDR2 are MNHEY and SVGAGI. CDR3 bases: TGTGCCAGCACGGGCTCGCCCCAGGGTAAAGGCTACACCTTC. Its protein is CASTGSPQGKGYTF.

This clone was seen a few times. CDR3 DNA: TGTGCCAGCAGCTTGACTAGCACAGATACGCAGTATTTT. Protein sequence: CASSLTSTDTQYF. The rearrangement links TRBV5-6 to TRBJ2-3; D gene ambiguous. The CDR3 has 13 amino acids. V was shortened by 1 base and J by 0 bases, with 3 bases between the two germline ends. Germline CDR1 SGHDT, CDR2 YYEEEE.

This clone was detected only a few times. The chain has TRBV6-1 and TRBJ1-5; TRBD1 is a possible D gene (6 bases). V lost 8 bases to trimming and J lost 1 base, with 15 bases between them. CDR1 MNHNS and CDR2 SASEGT come from the germline V gene. The CDR3 contains 15 residues. The CDR3 DNA sequence: TGTGCCAGCGAACTCAGGGGTAGGAGCAATCAGCCCCAGCATTTT. It codes for CASELRGRSNQPQHF.

The chain recombines TRBV15 with TRBJ2-7; D might be TRBD2 (6 bases). Trimming took 0 bases from V and 6 from J, leaving 12 bases between them. This CDR3 comprises 14 residues. Germline V gene data show CDR1 as LNHNV and CDR2 as YYDKDF (reference sequence). Written as DNA, the CDR3 is TGTGCCACCAGCAGAGATGACACTAGCCTCGAGCAGTACTTC. Translating gives CATSRDDTSLEQYF.

Turning to this clone: At one end the junction does not follow the germline gene, possibly because of a read error. The V and J genes are TRBV7-9 and TRBJ2-5, with a weak D call TRBD1 (5 bases). Per the germline V gene, CDR1 is SEHNR and CDR2 is FQNEAQ (reference sequence). CDR3 length equals 15 residues. The CDR3 nucleotides read TGTGCCAGCAGCTACGGCTGGGTGGGGCAAGAGAACCAGTACTTC. Protein product: CASSYGWVGQENQYF.

This clone appeared a few times. The chain links TRBV9 to TRBJ2-5; no definite D call. The V end was cut by 1 base, the J end by 4 bases, with 8 bases between. CDR3 size: 13 residues. CDR1 and CDR2 (germline): SGDLS, YYNGEE. CDR3 region: CASSVMSGETQYF. The DNA of the CDR3 is TGTGCCAGCAGCGTAATGTCGGGAGAGACCCAGTACTTC.

This chain connects TRBV5-6 to TRBJ1-3, with TRBD1 as a possible D gene (6 bases). This CDR3 has 15 amino acids. Germline assignment: CDR1 SGHDT and CDR2 YYEEEE. V was cut by 6 bases and J by 0 bases, with 13 bases left in between. The CDR3 region has the DNA TGTGCCAGCACCTGGGGGCCATACTCTGGAAACACCATATATTTT. Its protein is CASTWGPYSGNTIYF.

This clone came up a few times. This sequence joins TRBV27 and TRBJ2-2; tentatively, D is TRBD2 (5 bases). Per germline, CDR1 MNHEY and CDR2 SMNVEV (reference sequence). This CDR3 comprises 14 residues. The ends were cut back, 3 bases at V and 1 base at J, with 6 bases in the middle. The DNA of the CDR3 is TGTGCCAGCAGTTTCGCGGGGAACACCGGGGAGCTGTTTTTT. This translates into CASSFAGNTGELFF.